This T cell receptor (beta chain) emerged from a study of T cells in Graves' hyperthyroidism and ophthalmopathy. The CDR3 sequence is 12 residues long. V lost 3 bases, J lost 4 bases, and 7 bases lay in between. Study-level points and caveats: Most thyroid clonotypes expanded above 0.001 were also detected in blood.

Notes on this clonotype: Its antigen is as yet unknown.

For the diagnoses, clinical symptoms, serum thyroxine and TRAb, thyroid ultrasound and orbital computed tomography were used. Amplified TCR beta CDR3 regions derived from RNA transcripts. Carried out on the TCR CDR3, a first-round RT-PCR used the HTBI primer set. In TCRdb, the multiplex PCR reads were re-called with MiXCR into one record per CDR3 protein. Of hundreds of thousands of distinct CDR3 sequences listed, 14% to 15% are singletons. The material sequenced was blood. The receptor was derived from a woman aged 40 to 50 with Graves' ophthalmopathy. This chain joins TRBV12-3 or TRBV12-4 and TRBJ2-7; D gene unclear. CDR3 in DNA: TGTGCCAGCAGTTTCATCTTGTACGAGCAGTACTTC. It translates to CASSFILYEQYF.